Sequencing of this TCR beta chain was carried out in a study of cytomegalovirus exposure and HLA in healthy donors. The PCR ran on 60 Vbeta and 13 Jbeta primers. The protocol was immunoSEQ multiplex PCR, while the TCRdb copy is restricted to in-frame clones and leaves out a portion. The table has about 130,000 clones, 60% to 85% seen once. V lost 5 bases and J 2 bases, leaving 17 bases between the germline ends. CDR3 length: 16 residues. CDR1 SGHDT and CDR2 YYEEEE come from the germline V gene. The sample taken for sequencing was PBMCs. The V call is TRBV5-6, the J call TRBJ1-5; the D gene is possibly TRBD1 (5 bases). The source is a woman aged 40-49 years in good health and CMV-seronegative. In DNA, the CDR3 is TGTGCCAGCAGTGACAGCCCGGGCACGGGCAATCAGCCCCAGCATTTT. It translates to CASSDSPGTGNQPQHF.